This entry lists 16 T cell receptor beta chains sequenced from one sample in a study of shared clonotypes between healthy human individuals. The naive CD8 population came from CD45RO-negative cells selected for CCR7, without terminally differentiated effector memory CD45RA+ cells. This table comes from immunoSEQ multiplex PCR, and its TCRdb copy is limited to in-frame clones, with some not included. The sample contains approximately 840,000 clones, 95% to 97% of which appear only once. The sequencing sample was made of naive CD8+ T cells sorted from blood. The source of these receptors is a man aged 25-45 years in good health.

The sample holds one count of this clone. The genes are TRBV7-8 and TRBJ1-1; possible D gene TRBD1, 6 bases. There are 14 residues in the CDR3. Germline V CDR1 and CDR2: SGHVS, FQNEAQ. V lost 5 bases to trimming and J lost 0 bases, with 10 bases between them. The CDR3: CASSLDRLNTEAFF. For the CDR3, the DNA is TGTGCCAGCAGCCTAGACAGGTTGAACACTGAAGCTTTCTTT. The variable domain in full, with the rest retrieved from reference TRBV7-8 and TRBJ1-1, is GAGVSQSPRYKVAKRGQDVALRCDPISGHVSLFWYQQALGQGPEFLTYFQNEAQLDKSGLPSDRFFAERPEGSVSTLKIQRTQQEDSAVYLCASSLDRLNTEAFFGQGTRLTVV.

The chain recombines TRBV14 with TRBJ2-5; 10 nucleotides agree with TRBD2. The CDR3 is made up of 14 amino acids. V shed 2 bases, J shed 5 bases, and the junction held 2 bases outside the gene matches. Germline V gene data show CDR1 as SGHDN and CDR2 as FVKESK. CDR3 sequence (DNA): TGTGCCAGCAGCCAAATTAGCGGGAGGGAGACCCAGTACTTC. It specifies CASSQISGRETQYF.

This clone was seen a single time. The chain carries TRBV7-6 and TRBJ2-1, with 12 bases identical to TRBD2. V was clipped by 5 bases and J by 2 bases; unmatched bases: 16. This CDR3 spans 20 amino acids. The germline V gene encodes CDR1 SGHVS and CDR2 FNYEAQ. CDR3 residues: CASSAGLAGPSRDPYNEQFF. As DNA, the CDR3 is TGTGCCAGCAGCGCCGGACTAGCGGGACCTTCACGGGACCCCTACAATGAGCAGTTCTTC.

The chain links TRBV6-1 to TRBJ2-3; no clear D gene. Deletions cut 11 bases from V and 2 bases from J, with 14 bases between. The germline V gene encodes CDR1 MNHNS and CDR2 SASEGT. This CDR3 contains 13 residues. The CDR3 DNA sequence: TGTGCCGCTTGGTGGAGTTCCACAGATACGCAGTATTTT. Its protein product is CAAWWSSTDTQYF.

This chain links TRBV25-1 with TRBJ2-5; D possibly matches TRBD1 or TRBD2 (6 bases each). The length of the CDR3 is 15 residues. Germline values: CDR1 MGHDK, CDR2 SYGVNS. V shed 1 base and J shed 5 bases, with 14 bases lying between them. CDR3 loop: CASSESAIGGETQYF. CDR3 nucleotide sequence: TGTGCCAGCAGTGAATCGGCTATAGGGGGGGAGACCCAGTACTTC. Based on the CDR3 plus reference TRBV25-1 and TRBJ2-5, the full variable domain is EADIYQTPRYLVIGTGKKITLECSQTMGHDKMYWYQQDPGMELHLIHYSYGVNSTEKGDLSSESTVSRIRTEHFPLTLESARPSHTSQYLCASSESAIGGETQYFGPGTRLLVL.

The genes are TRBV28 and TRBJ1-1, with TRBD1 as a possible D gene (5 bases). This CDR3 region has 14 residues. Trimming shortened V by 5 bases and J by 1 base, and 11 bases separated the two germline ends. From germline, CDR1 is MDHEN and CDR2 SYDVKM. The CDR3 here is CASSPGLSNTEAFF. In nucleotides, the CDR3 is TGTGCCAGCAGTCCGGGACTCTCGAACACTGAAGCTTTCTTT.

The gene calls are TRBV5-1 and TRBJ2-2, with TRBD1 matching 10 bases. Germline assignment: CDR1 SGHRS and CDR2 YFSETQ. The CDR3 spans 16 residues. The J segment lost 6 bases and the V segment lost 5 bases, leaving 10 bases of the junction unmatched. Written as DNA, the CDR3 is TGCGCCAGCAGAGCCCCGGGACAGGGGAAAGCCGGGGAGCTGTTTTTT. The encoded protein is CASRAPGQGKAGELFF.

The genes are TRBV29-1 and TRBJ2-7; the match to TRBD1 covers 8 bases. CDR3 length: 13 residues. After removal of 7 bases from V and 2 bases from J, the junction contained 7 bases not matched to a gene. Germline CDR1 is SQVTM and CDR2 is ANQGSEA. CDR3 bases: TGCAGCGCCTATACGGGACAGGCCTACGAGCAGTACTTC. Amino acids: CSAYTGQAYEQYF.

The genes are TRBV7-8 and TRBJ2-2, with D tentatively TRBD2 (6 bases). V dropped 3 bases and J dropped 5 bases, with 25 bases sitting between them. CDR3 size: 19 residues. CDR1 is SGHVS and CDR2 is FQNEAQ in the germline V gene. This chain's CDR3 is CASSLEGRARGWGTGELFF. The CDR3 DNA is TGTGCCAGCAGCTTGGAGGGACGGGCTAGAGGTTGGGGGACCGGGGAGCTGTTTTTT.

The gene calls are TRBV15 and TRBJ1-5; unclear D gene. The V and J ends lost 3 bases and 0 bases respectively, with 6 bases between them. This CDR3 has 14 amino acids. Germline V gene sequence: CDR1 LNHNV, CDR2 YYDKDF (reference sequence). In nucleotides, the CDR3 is TGTGCCACCAGCAGTGTCTATAGCAATCAGCCCCAGCATTTT. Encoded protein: CATSSVYSNQPQHF.

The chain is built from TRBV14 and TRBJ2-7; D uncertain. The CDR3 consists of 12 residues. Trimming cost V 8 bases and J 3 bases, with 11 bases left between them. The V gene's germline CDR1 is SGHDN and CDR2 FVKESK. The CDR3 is CASSYFGYEQYF. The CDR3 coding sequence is TGTGCCAGCTCTTACTTTGGCTACGAGCAGTACTTC.

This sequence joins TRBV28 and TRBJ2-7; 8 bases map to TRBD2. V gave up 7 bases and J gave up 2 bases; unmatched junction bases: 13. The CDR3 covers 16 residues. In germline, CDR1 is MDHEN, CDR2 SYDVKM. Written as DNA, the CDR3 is TGTGCCAGCAATCGGGAGGGGATAGCGGTCACCTACGAGCAGTACTTC. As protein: CASNREGIAVTYEQYF. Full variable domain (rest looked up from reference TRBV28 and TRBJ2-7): DVKVTQSSRYLVKRTGEKVFLECVQDMDHENMFWYRQDPGLGLRLIYFSYDVKMKEKGDIPEGYSVSREKKERFSLILESASTNQTSMYLCASNREGIAVTYEQYFGPGTRLTVT.

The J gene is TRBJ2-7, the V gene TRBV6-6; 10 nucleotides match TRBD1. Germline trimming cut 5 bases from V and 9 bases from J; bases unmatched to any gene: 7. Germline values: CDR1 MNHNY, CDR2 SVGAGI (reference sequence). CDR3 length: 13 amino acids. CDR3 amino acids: CASSQMGQGMQYF. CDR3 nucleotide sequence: TGTGCCAGCAGTCAAATGGGACAGGGGATGCAGTACTTC.

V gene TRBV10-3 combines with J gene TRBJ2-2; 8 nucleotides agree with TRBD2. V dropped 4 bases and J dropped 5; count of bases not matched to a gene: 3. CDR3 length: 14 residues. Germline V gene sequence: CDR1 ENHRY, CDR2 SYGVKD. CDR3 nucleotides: TGTGCCATCAGTGGTGGCGGGAGGACCGGGGAGCTGTTTTTT. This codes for CAISGGGRTGELFF.

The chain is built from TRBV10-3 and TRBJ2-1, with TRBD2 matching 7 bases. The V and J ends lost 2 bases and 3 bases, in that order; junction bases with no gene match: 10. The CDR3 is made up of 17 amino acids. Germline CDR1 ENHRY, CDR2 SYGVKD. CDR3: CAISERWAGEDYNEQFF. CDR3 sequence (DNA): TGTGCCATCAGTGAGCGCTGGGCGGGAGAGGACTACAATGAGCAGTTCTTC.

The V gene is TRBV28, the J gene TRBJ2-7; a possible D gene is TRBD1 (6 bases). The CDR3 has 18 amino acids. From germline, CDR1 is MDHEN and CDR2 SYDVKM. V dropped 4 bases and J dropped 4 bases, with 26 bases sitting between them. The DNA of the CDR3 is TGTGCCAGCAGTTCGTTGGGGGCCCGGGGAGCTCCGATTTACGAGCAGTACTTC. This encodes CASSSLGARGAPIYEQYF.